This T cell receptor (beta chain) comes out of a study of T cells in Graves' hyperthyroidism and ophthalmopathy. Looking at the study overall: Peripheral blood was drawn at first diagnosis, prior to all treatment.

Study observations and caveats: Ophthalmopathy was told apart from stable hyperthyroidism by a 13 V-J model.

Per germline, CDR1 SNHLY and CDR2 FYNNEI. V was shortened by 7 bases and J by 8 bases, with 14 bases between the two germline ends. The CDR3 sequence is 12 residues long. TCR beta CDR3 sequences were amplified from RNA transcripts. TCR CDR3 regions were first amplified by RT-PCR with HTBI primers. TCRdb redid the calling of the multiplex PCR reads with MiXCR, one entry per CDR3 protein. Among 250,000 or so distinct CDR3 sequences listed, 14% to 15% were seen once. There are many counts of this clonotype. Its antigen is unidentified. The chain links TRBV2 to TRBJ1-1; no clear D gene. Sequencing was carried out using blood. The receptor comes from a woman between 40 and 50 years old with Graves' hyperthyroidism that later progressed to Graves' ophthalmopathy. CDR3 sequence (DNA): TGTGCCAGCAAGGTCGGGGTCCGGGAAGCTTTCTTT. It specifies CASKVGVREAFF.